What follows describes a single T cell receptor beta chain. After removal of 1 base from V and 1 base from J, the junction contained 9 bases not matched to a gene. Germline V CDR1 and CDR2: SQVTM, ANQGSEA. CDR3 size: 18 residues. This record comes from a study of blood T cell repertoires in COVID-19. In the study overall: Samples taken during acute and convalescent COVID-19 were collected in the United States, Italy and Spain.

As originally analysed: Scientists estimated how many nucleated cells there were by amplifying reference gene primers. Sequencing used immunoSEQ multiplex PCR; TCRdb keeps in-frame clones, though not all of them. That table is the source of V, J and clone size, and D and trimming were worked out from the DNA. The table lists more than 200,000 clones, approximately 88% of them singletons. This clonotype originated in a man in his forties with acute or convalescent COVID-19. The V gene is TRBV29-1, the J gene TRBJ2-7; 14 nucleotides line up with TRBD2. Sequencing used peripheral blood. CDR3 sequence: CSVEGGTSGSVSSYEQYF. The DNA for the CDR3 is TGCAGCGTTGAAGGCGGGACTAGCGGGAGTGTAAGTTCCTACGAGCAGTACTTC.